This T cell receptor beta chain was identified during a study of blood T cell repertoires in COVID-19. As for the study in general: COVID-19 samples from acute and convalescent phases originated in the United States, Italy and Spain. Sources were T cells, B-cell-depleted T cells, or PBMCs; the material itself was cDNA or gDNA.

V lost 5 bases to trimming and J lost 2 bases; unmatched junction nucleotides: 13. Germline lookup yields CDR1 SEHNR and CDR2 FQNEAQ (reference sequence). The length of the CDR3 is 17 residues. Per the study methods: Amplifying reference gene primers gave estimates of nucleated cell counts. Assay used: immunoSEQ multiplex PCR; TCRdb lists only in-frame clones, some missing. D and trimming were read from the DNA, whereas the V and J calls and clone size are those reported in that table. In the table there are around 130,000 clones, about 83% of which are singletons. The V call is TRBV7-9, the J call TRBJ2-5; 8 nucleotides align to TRBD1. This TCR came from a man between 40 and 49 years old with active or convalescent COVID-19. Sequencing used peripheral blood. The CDR3 bases are TGTGCCAGCAGCCGCCCGGACAGGGCGGACCGTCAAGAGACCCAGTACTTC. Its translation is CASSRPDRADRQETQYF.